Listed below are T cell receptor beta chains from one sample, sequenced in a study of response to subunit inactivated influenza vaccine. One entry per CDR3 protein results from TCRdb running MiXCR on the RT-PCR reads. The sample includes 630,000 or so distinct CDR3 sequences, more than 15% of them seen just once. The material sequenced was PBMCs from blood, taken 11 to 12 days after vaccination. The receptor set was obtained from a man aged 45 to 65 who received an inactivated influenza vaccine. Each CDR3 is given with its conserved first and last residue. D genes are given only for firm matches. Clone size is shown for a subset of rows, as once, few, many or a class of expanded clone.

DNA	CDR3	size	V	J	D
TGTGCCACCAGCAGGGGTCAGGGAGGCACAGATACGCAGTATTTT	CATSRGQGGTDTQYF	few	TRBV15	TRBJ2-3	.
TGCGCCAGCAGCTTGTCGCTAGACCGGTACGAGCAGTACTTC	CASSLSLDRYEQYF	.	TRBV5-1	TRBJ2-7	.
TGCGCCAGCAGTTGGGGACTAGCGCGTGACAATGAGCAGTTCTTC	CASSWGLARDNEQFF	.	TRBV5-1	TRBJ2-1	TRBD2
TGTGCCTGGAGGGCCCGCGGGACAGTGAACACTGAAGCTTTCTTT	CAWRARGTVNTEAFF	few	TRBV30	TRBJ1-1	TRBD1
TGCAGTGCTAGAGTGGCAGGGGCGTATAATTCACCCCTCCACTTT	CSARVAGAYNSPLHF	.	TRBV20-1	TRBJ1-6	.
TGTGCCAGCAGTTACTCATGGGGACTAGCGGGAGGGGACAATGAGCAGTTCTTC	CASSYSWGLAGGDNEQFF	few	TRBV6-5	TRBJ2-1	TRBD2
TGTGCCAGCTCACCAGTGGGACACGAGACCCAGTACTTC	CASSPVGHETQYF	.	TRBV18	TRBJ2-5	.
TGTGCCAGCAGTTTATTTGGCGGCCAAAACATTCAGTACTTC	CASSLFGGQNIQYF	.	TRBV28	TRBJ2-4	.
TGCAGTGCTAGGGCCGGGACAGGGACTCGTGGGGATACGCAGTATTTT	CSARAGTGTRGDTQYF	few	TRBV20-1	TRBJ2-3	TRBD1
TGCAGCGTGTCCGGGACTAGCAGGAGAGGGACCGGGGAGCTGTTTTTT	CSVSGTSRRGTGELFF	.	TRBV29-1	TRBJ2-2	TRBD2
TGTGCCAGCAGCGTAGCGGCGTCATCGGCGGAGACCCAGTACTTC	CASSVAASSAETQYF	.	TRBV7-8	TRBJ2-5	.
TGTGCCAGCAGCTTGGCCGGGACAGGGGGTCAGCCCCAGCATTTT	CASSLAGTGGQPQHF	.	TRBV5-5	TRBJ1-5	TRBD1
TGTGCTAGTGGTTCGGACACCGGGATAGCCTCAAATGAGCAGTTCTTC	CASGSDTGIASNEQFF	.	TRBV12-5	TRBJ2-1	.
TGCGCCAGCTCGCTGGGCCCGGGGGTCCGTTCCTACGAGCAGTACTTC	CASSLGPGVRSYEQYF	once	TRBV5-1	TRBJ2-7	.
TGCGCCAGCAGCTTGGGGGCGGGGGCTAGCTCCTACGAGCAGTACTTC	CASSLGAGASSYEQYF	few	TRBV5-1	TRBJ2-7	.
TGCGCCAGCAGCCACCCTGACAGCGCTGGAAACACCATATATTTT	CASSHPDSAGNTIYF	.	TRBV5-1	TRBJ1-3	.
TGCGCCAGCAGCCAAGAGGGCTACAGGGGGACTGAAGCTTTCTTT	CASSQEGYRGTEAFF	.	TRBV4-1	TRBJ1-1	TRBD1
TGTGCCAGCAGCTTAGTATCCTCTAGCGCCGGGGAGCTGTTTTTT	CASSLVSSSAGELFF	.	TRBV7-9	TRBJ2-2	.
TGCGCCAGCAGCTTGTCGGCGGTGAACAATGAGCAGTTCTTC	CASSLSAVNNEQFF	few	TRBV5-1	TRBJ2-1	.
TGTGCCAGCAGCCAAGATGCGACCCATCTTACTACCTACGAGCAGTACTTC	CASSQDATHLTTYEQYF	.	TRBV3-1	TRBJ2-7	.
TGCAGTGCTAGTGGGCTAGCGGGCATGTACAATGAGCAGTTCTTC	CSASGLAGMYNEQFF	many	TRBV20-1	TRBJ2-1	TRBD2
TGTGCCAGCAGCGAGACCGGGACAGAGGATGAAAAACTGTTTTTT	CASSETGTEDEKLFF	few	TRBV9	TRBJ1-4	TRBD1
TGTGCCACCAGCAGAGGAAGACTACTACTCAATGAGCAGTTCTTC	CATSRGRLLLNEQFF	.	TRBV15	TRBJ2-1	.
TGTGCCAGCTCACCAGCTAGCGGGGGTTCCTACAATGAGCAGTTCTTC	CASSPASGGSYNEQFF	.	TRBV18	TRBJ2-1	TRBD2
TGTGCCAGCAGTAACCCCTCCAACCGGAATCAGCCCCAGCATTTT	CASSNPSNRNQPQHF	few	TRBV6-5	TRBJ1-5	.
TGCGCCAGCAGCCAAGGAGCTAGCGGACTAAATAGGAATGAGCAGTTCTTC	CASSQGASGLNRNEQFF	.	TRBV4-1	TRBJ2-1	TRBD2
TGTGCCAGCAGTGAGACCCAGGGGGTTCGCGGGGAGCTGTTTTTT	CASSETQGVRGELFF	.	TRBV25-1	TRBJ2-2	TRBD1
TGCGCCAGCAGCCAAGATCGTACAGTGCACTATGGCTACACCTTC	CASSQDRTVHYGYTF	many	TRBV4-3	TRBJ1-2	.
TGCGCCAGCAGTCGAACCGGGACACAGTCCTACGAGCAGTACTTC	CASSRTGTQSYEQYF	.	TRBV5-1	TRBJ2-7	.
TGCGCCAGCAGCCAAGAATCATCGGGAGTGGGGGGCACTGAAGCTTTCTTT	CASSQESSGVGGTEAFF	few	TRBV4-1	TRBJ1-1	.
TGTGCCAGCAGTTACTCGGCGGTGCCAGGGCGGGAAAAACTGTTTTTT	CASSYSAVPGREKLFF	.	TRBV6-5	TRBJ1-4	.
TGTGCCACCGCAACCGGGGGATTACAAGAGACCCAGTACTTC	CATATGGLQETQYF	few	TRBV7-9	TRBJ2-5	.
TGTGCCACCAGCAGAGATGCGGGCCTCTCCTACGAGCAGTACTTC	CATSRDAGLSYEQYF	.	TRBV15	TRBJ2-7	.
TGCGCCAGCACTATTGGTCGGGAGACCCAGTACTTC	CASTIGRETQYF	.	TRBV5-1	TRBJ2-5	.
TGTGCCAGCAGCCTCCGGGGAGCCTCTGGAAACACCATATATTTT	CASSLRGASGNTIYF	few	TRBV3-1	TRBJ1-3	.
TGTGCCAGCATGAGGACGGAAAACACCGGGGAGCTGTTTTTT	CASMRTENTGELFF	.	TRBV2	TRBJ2-2	.
TGTGCCAGCACCCATAGTTACAATGAGCAGTTCTTC	CASTHSYNEQFF	few	TRBV6-2/TRBV6-3	TRBJ2-1	.
TGTGCCAGCAGCGCTACGACTGGTGAGGGGCAGTACTTC	CASSATTGEGQYF	few	TRBV7-2	TRBJ2-7	.
TGTGCCAGTAGTCGTAACCTTCAACACGAGCAGTACTTC	CASSRNLQHEQYF	many	TRBV19	TRBJ2-7	.
TGCGCCAGCAGTCTAAGAGACGGCACAGATACGCAGTATTTT	CASSLRDGTDTQYF	.	TRBV5-1	TRBJ2-3	.
TGTGCCAGCAGTTTACCACCGGGACAGGGGGCTTACGAGCAGTACTTC	CASSLPPGQGAYEQYF	.	TRBV28	TRBJ2-7	TRBD1
TGTGCCAGCAGCCAAGAAGGGACTAGCGGGATAGGCGGGGAGCTGTTTTTT	CASSQEGTSGIGGELFF	few	TRBV4-2	TRBJ2-2	TRBD2
TGTGCCAGCAGCGTAGGCCTAGGGGTCTACAATGAGCAGTTCTTC	CASSVGLGVYNEQFF	many	TRBV9	TRBJ2-1	.
TGTGCCAGCAGTTTAGCGGGAGGGGGAAGGGGGGAGCAGTACTTC	CASSLAGGGRGEQYF	few	TRBV12-3/TRBV12-4	TRBJ2-7	.
TGTGCCACCAGCAGAGAAAATACAGGGCCCTACGAGCAGTACTTC	CATSRENTGPYEQYF	many	TRBV15	TRBJ2-7	.
TGTGCCAGCAGCTTAGAAGTCTATGAGACCCAGTACTTC	CASSLEVYETQYF	.	TRBV11-3	TRBJ2-5	.
TGCAGCGTTGTGGAGGGCGGTAGCAATCAGCCCCAGCATTTT	CSVVEGGSNQPQHF	.	TRBV29-1	TRBJ1-5	.
TGCGCCAGCAGCTGGGGGGCGGAAAACGGCTACACCTTC	CASSWGAENGYTF	many	TRBV5-1	TRBJ1-2	.
TGTGCCAGCAGGGCGACAGGGCCCGGGGAGCTGTTTTTT	CASRATGPGELFF	few	TRBV12-3/TRBV12-4	TRBJ2-2	TRBD1
TGTGCCAGCAGCCCGGACGGGAAAATTAACTATGGCTACACCTTC	CASSPDGKINYGYTF	few	TRBV9	TRBJ1-2	.
TGCAGTGTAGTTTTGTTCCTAGCTCAAGAGACCCAGTACTTC	CSVVLFLAQETQYF	many	TRBV20-1	TRBJ2-5	.
TGTGCCAGTAGTATAGATCTGGGGACAGCGGTCGCCGGGGAGCTGTTTTTT	CASSIDLGTAVAGELFF	.	TRBV19	TRBJ2-2	TRBD1
TGTGCCAGCAGCTCTAGGACAGGGGGAGAGACCCAGTACTTC	CASSSRTGGETQYF	.	TRBV12-3/TRBV12-4	TRBJ2-5	TRBD1
TGTGCCAGCAGTTTATACAGGAGGAATGAAAAACTGTTTTTT	CASSLYRRNEKLFF	.	TRBV12-3/TRBV12-4	TRBJ1-4	.
TGTGCCAGCCGAAAGGGGAGTGCCCCGGATACGCAGTATTTT	CASRKGSAPDTQYF	.	TRBV6-1	TRBJ2-3	.